This T cell receptor (beta chain) was found in a study of cytomegalovirus exposure and HLA in healthy donors (dated by TCRdb to the late 2010s). With regard to the full study: According to a later analysis, one platform produced both the roughly 120 validation repertoires and the 670 or so repertoires of the first cohort. The aim of the study was to test whether cataloging public T cell receptors could identify signatures of past pathogen exposure. Besides the first cohort of around 700 subjects, a separate validation cohort made up of over a hundred different subjects was used. High-throughput TCR immunosequencing, statistical association of individual TCRs with disease status, and machine learning were combined to predict cytomegalovirus infection status.

Broad study findings and their caveats: In vitro tests confirmed that a few of the cytomegalovirus-associated TCR beta chains recognize cytomegalovirus antigens. Across donors, most TCR sequences were observed very rarely, whereas some public TCRs were present in many individuals. The authors suggested that the approach could potentially be generalized to other disease states and immunological phenotypes. In a later analysis, TCRs clustered in the first cohort were found to also tend to co-occur in the roughly 130 validation repertoires, with 90% to 95% of cluster scores above 0. A later analysis had no HLA typing for the validation cohort, so co-occurrence there was scored across all 110 or so repertoires. In both the original and validation cohorts, the classifier was reported to diagnose cytomegalovirus status with high specificity and sensitivity. In the study, approximately 160 TCR beta chains were listed as associated with cytomegalovirus.

The method behind the library was the immunoSEQ multiplex PCR assay. The authors' pipeline ran thus. A statistical classification framework was built for diagnosing cytomegalovirus status from the catalog of TCR beta chain sequences. TCRdb holds this immuneACCESS table with in-frame rearrangements only. Some clones are missing; in checked studies, unresolved V genes explain under half, and the rest has no known cause. From that table come the V and J calls and clone size; the DNA was used to work out D and trimming. Here the sample has roughly 120,000 clones; around nine tenths occur a single time. Jointly, the top ten make up more than 1.4% of the sample. The CDR1 and CDR2 encoded by the germline V gene are SGHRS and YFSETQ. For this chain, trimming is 9 bases at the V end and 1 base at the J end, and the number of junction bases without a gene match is 6. Taken from cysteine to phenylalanine, the CDR3 has 14 residues. The entry retains the CDR3 DNA only, 42 bases that are in frame from base 1.

Separate from the approximately 700-subject first cohort, the validation cohort of 90 to 150 subjects was the group to which the donors belonged. About this clone itself: It has no known antigen specificity. The sample holds no much larger clone one base away, and base qualities are not on file.

The receptor chain draws on TRBV5-1 and TRBJ2-1; TRBD2 matches 8 bases in the middle. The clonotype was recovered from a woman in her twenties or thirties in good health and CMV-seropositive. Input material: PBMCs. CDR3 loop: CATRRGGSYNEQFF. The DNA sequence is TGCGCCACCCGCCGGGGGGGGTCCTACAATGAGCAGTTCTTC.